This TCR beta chain was captured by sequencing in a study of cytomegalovirus exposure and HLA in healthy donors. This CDR3 comprises 14 residues. Looked up from germline, CDR1 is SNHLY and CDR2 is FYNNEI. The ends were cut back, 3 bases at V and 3 bases at J, with 9 bases in the middle. Notes on this clone: Its antigen is as yet unknown.

Repertoires were generated with immunoSEQ multiplex PCR, while TCRdb's copy carries only in-frame clones and drops some. Here the sample spans roughly 130,000 clones, roughly nine tenths being singletons. The study, taken as a whole, reports: Overall, some 160 TCR beta chains were annotated as cytomegalovirus-associated.

This TCR came from a man younger than 40 in good health and CMV-seronegative. The sample was PBMCs. The gene calls are TRBV2 and TRBJ1-3; D not certain. This CDR3 reads CASSDIGSGNTIYF. CDR3 coding DNA: TGTGCCAGCAGTGATATAGGGAGTGGAAACACCATATATTTT.